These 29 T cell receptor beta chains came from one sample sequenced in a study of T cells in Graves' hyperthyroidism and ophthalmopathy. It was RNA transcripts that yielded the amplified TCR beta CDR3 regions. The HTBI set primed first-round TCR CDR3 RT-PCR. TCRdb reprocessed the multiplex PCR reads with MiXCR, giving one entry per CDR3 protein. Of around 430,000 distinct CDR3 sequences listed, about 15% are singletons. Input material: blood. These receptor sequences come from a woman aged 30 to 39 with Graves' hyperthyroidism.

The CDR3 region is CVESINQRGSTDTQYF. The DNA for the CDR3 is TGTGTCGAGTCGATAAACCAGCGGGGAAGCACAGATACGCAGTATTTT. The chain links TRBV6-1 to TRBJ2-3; TRBD2 matches at 7 bases. The CDR3 has 16 residues. Germline lookup yields CDR1 MNHNS and CDR2 SASEGT.

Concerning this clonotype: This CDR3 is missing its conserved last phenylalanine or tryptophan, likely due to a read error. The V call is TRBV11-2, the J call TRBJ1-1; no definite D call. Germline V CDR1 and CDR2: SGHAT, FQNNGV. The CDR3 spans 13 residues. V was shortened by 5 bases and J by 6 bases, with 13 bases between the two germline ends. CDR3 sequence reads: CASSPASLAEAFL. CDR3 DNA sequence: TGTGCCAGCAGCCCCGCGAGTCTGGCTGAAGCTTTCCTT.

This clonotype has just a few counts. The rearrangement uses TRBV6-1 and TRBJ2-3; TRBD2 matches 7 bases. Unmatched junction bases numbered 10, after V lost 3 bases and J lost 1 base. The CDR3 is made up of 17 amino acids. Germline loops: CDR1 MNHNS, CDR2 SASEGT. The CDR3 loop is CASSELAGVGGTDTQYF. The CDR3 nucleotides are TGTGCCAGCAGTGAGCTGGCGGGAGTAGGAGGCACAGATACGCAGTATTTT.

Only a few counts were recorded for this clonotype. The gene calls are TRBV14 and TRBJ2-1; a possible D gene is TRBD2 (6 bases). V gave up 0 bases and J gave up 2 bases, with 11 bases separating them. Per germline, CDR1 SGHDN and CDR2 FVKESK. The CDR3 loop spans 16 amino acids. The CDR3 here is CASSQDSGVAYNEQFF. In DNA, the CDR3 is TGTGCCAGCAGCCAAGATTCGGGGGTCGCCTACAATGAGCAGTTCTTC.

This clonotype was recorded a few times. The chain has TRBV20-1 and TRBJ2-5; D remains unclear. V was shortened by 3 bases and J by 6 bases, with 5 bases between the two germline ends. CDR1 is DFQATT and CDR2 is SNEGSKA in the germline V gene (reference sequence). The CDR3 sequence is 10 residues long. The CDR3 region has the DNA TGCAGTGCTAGGACGAAGACCCAGTACTTC. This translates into CSARTKTQYF.

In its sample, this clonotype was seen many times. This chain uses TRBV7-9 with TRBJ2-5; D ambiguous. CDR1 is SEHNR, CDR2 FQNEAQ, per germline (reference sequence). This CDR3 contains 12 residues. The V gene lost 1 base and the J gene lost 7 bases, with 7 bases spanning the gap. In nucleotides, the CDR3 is TGTGCCAGCAGCTTAGTTCCCGGGACCCAGTACTTC. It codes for CASSLVPGTQYF.

The CDR3 coding sequence is TGCAGTGCTACTTCGACGGTGGGGTACTTC. This encodes CSATSTVGYF. J is TRBJ2-5 and V is TRBV20-1; D gene uncertain. Germline CDR1 is DFQATT and CDR2 is SNEGSKA (reference sequence). CDR3 size: 10 residues. Trimming shortened V by 4 bases and J by 13 bases, and 13 bases separated the two germline ends.

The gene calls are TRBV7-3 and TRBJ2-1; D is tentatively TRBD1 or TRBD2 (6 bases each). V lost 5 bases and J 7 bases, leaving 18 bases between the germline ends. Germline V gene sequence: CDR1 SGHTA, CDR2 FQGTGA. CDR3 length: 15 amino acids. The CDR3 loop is CASSPWAQGGNEQFF. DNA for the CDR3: TGTGCCAGCAGCCCATGGGCACAGGGAGGAAATGAGCAGTTCTTC.

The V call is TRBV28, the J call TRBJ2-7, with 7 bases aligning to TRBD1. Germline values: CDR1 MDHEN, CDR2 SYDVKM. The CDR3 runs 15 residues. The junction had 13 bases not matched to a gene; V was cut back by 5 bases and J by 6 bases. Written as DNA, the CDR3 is TGTGCCAGCAGTGGGATTGACAGGGTTCGTGGCGAGCAGTACTTC. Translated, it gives CASSGIDRVRGEQYF.

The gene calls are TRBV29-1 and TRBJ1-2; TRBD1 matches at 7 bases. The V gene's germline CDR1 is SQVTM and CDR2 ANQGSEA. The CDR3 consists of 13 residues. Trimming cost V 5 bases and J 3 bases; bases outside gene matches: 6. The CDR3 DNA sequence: TGCAGCGTTCGGAGACAGGGTCACTATGGCTACACCTTC. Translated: CSVRRQGHYGYTF.

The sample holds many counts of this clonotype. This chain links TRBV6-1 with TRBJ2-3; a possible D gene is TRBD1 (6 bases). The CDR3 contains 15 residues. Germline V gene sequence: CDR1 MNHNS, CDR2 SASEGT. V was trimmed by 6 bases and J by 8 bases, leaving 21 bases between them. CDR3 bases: TGTGCCAGCAGCCTACGCCCGACAGGAGAGGGTACGCAGTATTTT. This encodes CASSLRPTGEGTQYF.

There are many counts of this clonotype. The CDR3 sequence is CASSFAGINEQYF. CDR3 DNA sequence: TGTGCCAGCAGTTTTGCAGGGATCAACGAGCAGTACTTC. The chain employs TRBV12-3 or TRBV12-4 and TRBJ2-7; D possibly corresponds to TRBD1 (5 bases). The CDR3 is 13 residues long. V was trimmed by 3 bases and J by 5 bases, leaving 11 bases between them.

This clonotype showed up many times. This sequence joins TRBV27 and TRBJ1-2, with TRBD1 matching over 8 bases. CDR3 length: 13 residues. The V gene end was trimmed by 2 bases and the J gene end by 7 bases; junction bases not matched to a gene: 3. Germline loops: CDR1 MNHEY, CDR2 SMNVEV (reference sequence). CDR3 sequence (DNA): TGTGCCAGCAGTTTACTAGGACAGGGTGGCTACACCTTC. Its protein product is CASSLLGQGGYTF.

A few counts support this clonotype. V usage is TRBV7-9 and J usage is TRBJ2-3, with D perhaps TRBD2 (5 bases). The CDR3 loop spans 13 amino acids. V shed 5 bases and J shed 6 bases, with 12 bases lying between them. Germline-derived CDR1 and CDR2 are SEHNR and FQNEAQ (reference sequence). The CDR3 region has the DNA TGTGCCAGCAGCGCCGACGAGCGGGATACGCAGTATTTT. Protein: CASSADERDTQYF. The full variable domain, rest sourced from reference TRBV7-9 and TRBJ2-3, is DTGVSQNPRHKITKRGQNVTFRCDPISEHNRLYWYRQTLGQGPEFLTYFQNEAQLEKSRLLSDRFSAERPKGSFSTLEIQRTEQGDSAMYLCASSADERDTQYFGPGTRLTVL.

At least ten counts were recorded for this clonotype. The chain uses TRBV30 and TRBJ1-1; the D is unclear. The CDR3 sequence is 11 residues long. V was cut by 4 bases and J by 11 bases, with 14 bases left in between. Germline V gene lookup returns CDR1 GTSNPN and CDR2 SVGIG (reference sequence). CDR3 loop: CAWTNKVWAFF. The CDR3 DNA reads TGTGCCTGGACTAACAAGGTTTGGGCTTTCTTT.

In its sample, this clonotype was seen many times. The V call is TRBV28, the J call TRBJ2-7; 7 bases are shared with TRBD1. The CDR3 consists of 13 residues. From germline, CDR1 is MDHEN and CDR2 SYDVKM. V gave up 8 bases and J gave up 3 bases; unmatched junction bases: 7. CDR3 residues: CASRTGQLYEQYF. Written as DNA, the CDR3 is TGTGCCAGCCGCACGGGACAGCTCTACGAGCAGTACTTC. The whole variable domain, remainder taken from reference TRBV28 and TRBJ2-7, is DVKVTQSSRYLVKRTGEKVFLECVQDMDHENMFWYRQDPGLGLRLIYFSYDVKMKEKGDIPEGYSVSREKKERFSLILESASTNQTSMYLCASRTGQLYEQYFGPGTRLTVT.

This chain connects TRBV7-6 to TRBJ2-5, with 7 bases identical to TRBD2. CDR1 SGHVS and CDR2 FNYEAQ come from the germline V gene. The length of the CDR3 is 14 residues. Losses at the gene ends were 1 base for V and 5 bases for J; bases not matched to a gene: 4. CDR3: CASSLERDEETQYF. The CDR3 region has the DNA TGTGCCAGCAGCTTAGAGCGGGATGAGGAGACCCAGTACTTC.

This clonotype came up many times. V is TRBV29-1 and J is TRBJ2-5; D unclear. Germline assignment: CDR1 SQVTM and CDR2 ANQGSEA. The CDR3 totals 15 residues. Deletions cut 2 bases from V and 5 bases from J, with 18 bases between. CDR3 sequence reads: CSVESTFLEMETQYF. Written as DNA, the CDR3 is TGCAGCGTTGAATCGACTTTCCTAGAGATGGAGACCCAGTACTTC.

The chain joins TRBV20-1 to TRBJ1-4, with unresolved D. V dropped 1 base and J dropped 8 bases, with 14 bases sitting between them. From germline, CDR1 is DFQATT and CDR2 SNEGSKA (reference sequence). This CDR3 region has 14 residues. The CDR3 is CSARGRPLGEKLFF. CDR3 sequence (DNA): TGCAGTGCTAGAGGAAGGCCTCTTGGGGAAAAACTGTTTTTT.

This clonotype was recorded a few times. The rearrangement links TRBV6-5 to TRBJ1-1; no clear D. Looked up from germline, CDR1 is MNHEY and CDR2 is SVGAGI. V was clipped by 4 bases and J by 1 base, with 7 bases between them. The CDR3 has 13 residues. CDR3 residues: CASSSPKNTEAFF. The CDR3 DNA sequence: TGTGCCAGCAGTTCCCCCAAGAACACTGAAGCTTTCTTT.

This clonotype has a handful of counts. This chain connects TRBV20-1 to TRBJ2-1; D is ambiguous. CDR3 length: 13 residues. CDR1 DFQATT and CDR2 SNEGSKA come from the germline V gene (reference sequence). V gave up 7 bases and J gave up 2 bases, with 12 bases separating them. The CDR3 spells CSVPTGPYNEQFF. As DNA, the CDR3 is TGCAGTGTTCCCACGGGCCCCTACAATGAGCAGTTCTTC.

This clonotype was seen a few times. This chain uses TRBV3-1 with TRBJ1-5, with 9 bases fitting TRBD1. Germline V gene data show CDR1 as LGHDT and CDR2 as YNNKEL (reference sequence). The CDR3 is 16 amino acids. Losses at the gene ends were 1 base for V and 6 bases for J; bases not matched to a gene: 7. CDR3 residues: CASSQGTDRGGQPQHF. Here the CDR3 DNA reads TGTGCCAGCAGCCAAGGGACGGACAGGGGAGGTCAGCCCCAGCATTTT.

The CDR3, as DNA: TGCAGCGTCGTCGGTGGGGTAAACTCCGAGCAGTACTTC. This gives the protein CSVVGGVNSEQYF. The rearrangement joins TRBV29-1 to TRBJ2-7; D unclear. Germline CDR1 SQVTM, CDR2 ANQGSEA. Trimming left V 6 bases short and J 6 bases short, with 18 bases between. This CDR3 contains 13 residues.

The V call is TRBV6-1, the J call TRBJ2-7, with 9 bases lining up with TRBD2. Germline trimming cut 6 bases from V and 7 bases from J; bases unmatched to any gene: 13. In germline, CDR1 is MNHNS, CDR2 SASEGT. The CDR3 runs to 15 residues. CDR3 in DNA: TGTGCCAGCAGCCGCGCCGAGACTAGCGGTTCGGAGCAGTACTTC. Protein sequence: CASSRAETSGSEQYF.

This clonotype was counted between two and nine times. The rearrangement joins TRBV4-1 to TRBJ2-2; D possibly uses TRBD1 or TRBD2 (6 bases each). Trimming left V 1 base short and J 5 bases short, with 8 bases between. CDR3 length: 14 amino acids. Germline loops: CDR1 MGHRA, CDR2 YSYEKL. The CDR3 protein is CASSQAGATGELFF. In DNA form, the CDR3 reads TGCGCCAGCAGCCAAGCGGGGGCGACCGGGGAGCTGTTTTTT.

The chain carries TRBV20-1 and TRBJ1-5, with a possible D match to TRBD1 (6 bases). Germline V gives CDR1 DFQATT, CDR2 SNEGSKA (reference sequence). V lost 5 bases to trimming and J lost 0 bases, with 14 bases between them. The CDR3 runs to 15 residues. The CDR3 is CSASDRLNSNQPQHF. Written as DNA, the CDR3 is TGCAGTGCTTCGGACAGACTCAATAGCAATCAGCCCCAGCATTTT.

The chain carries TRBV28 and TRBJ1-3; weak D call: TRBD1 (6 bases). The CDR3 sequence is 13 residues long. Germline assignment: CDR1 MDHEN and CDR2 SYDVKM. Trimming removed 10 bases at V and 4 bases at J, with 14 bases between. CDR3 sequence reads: CATLGGLGNTIYF. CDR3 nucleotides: TGTGCCACCTTGGGGGGGCTCGGAAACACCATATATTTT.

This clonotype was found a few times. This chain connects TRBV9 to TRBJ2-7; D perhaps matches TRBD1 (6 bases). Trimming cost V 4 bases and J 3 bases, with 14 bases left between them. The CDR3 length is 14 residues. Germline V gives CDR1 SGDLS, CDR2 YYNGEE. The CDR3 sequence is CASSRAGTSYEQYF. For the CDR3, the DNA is TGTGCCAGCAGCCGGGCTGGGACAAGCTACGAGCAGTACTTC.

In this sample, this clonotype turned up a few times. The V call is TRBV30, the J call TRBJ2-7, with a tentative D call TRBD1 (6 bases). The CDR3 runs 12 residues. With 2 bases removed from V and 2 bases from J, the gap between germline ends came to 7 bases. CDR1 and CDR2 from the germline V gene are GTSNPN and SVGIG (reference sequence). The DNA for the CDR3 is TGTGCCTGGAGTAGACAGGCCTACGAGCAGTACTTC. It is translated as CAWSRQAYEQYF.